Listed below are T cell receptor beta chains from one sample, sequenced in a study of blood T cells in healthy people across ages. TCRdb reanalysed the 5' RACE reads using MiXCR and keeps one entry per CDR3 protein. Of about a million distinct CDR3 sequences listed, roughly 50% were seen once; the top ten hold about 20%. Sequencing used blood. The receptors derive from a woman aged 55-69 years in good health. The conserved cysteine and the conserved F or W are not part of the CDR3 here.

j_call cdr3_length v_call cdr3_aa
TRBJ2-5 12 TRBV10-3 AISEGTGEETQY
TRBJ2-7 14 TRBV7-2 ASSPHGRREAYEQY
TRBJ2-7 15 TRBV18 ASSREGVLSHGDEQY
TRBJ1-1 11 TRBV11-2 ASSPTTGGWAF
TRBJ2-3 13 TRBV6-5 ASEPGQGNTDTQY
TRBJ1-4 12 TRBV6-6 ASSHRQGDEKLF
TRBJ1-6 12 TRBV20-1 SARTGWGNSPLH
TRBJ2-3 9 TRBV12-5 ASGILLAQY
TRBJ1-2 13 TRBV14 ASSQGFGQVDGYT
TRBJ2-7 13 TRBV27 ASSLRQGATYEQY
TRBJ2-7 15 TRBV3-1 ASSQRLLAALSYEQY
TRBJ1-5 12 TRBV7-2 ASSWDIGSWPQH
TRBJ1-1 12 TRBV5-1 ASSQTTGSPEAF
TRBJ2-5 11 TRBV2 ASRPSTGKTQY
TRBJ2-2 10 TRBV6-2/TRBV6-3 ASTLSTGELF
TRBJ2-3 12 TRBV4-3 ASSQDLGHHTQY
TRBJ2-1 19 TRBV5-6 ASSPRWVGLAEWGSYNEQF
TRBJ2-7 13 TRBV3-1 ASSSRAGLIYEQY
TRBJ2-4 11 TRBV29-1 SVEEPPRNIQY
TRBJ1-1 15 TRBV13 ASSLNRYGGARTEAF
TRBJ1-1 12 TRBV27 ASSVSRGSGWAF
TRBJ2-5 13 TRBV6-1 ASITGQGFYETQY
TRBJ2-7 13 TRBV9 ASSVAAGGSYEQY
TRBJ1-4 12 TRBV12-3/TRBV12-4 ASSWGTGQGKLF
TRBJ1-5 14 TRBV7-2 ASSRGGTYSNRPQH
TRBJ2-7 12 TRBV28 ASTPVASAYEQY
TRBJ1-4 12 TRBV29-1 SVDTTGLGGSLF
TRBJ2-3 12 TRBV6-2/TRBV6-3 ASRAQGGTDTQY
TRBJ2-1 14 TRBV5-5 ASSYASGGAINEQF
NA 13 TRBV6-6 ASSQGPNVGYEQY
TRBJ2-3 12 TRBV2 ASSGGTELQLQY
TRBJ2-1 13 TRBV4-3 ASSQVDRPDNEQF
TRBJ2-4 12 TRBV9 ASSVGTGSEKQY
TRBJ2-7 11 TRBV29-1 SVEDMGASEQY
TRBJ1-6 12 TRBV12-3/TRBV12-4 ASVGSSYNSPLH
TRBJ2-3 12 TRBV27 ASSLSVGSTRQY
TRBJ2-5 11 TRBV20-1 SARKQGQETQY
TRBJ2-6 14 TRBV7-2 ASSPSAGSGANVLT
TRBJ1-2 14 TRBV11-2 ASSLGGYRGSHGYT
TRBJ1-2 15 TRBV2 ARLTRGGGDANYGYT
NA 12 TRBV20-1 SARVPGSYNEQY
TRBJ2-7 11 TRBV27 ASSTRGYSEQY
TRBJ2-7 10 TRBV4-2 ASSQEDNEQY
TRBJ1-6 15 TRBV21-1 ASSKEGGTGKDSPLH
TRBJ2-3 15 TRBV3-1 ASSQDRGQGGTDTQY
TRBJ2-3 12 TRBV5-1 ASSPGPTTDTQY
TRBJ2-3 12 TRBV7-2 ASSSQGNADTQY
TRBJ1-4 10 TRBV27 ASGRDTAKLF
TRBJ2-7 13 TRBV4-1 ASSQGGTSRYEQY
TRBJ2-3 12 TRBV2 ASRLAGGVDTQY
NA 11 TRBV7-9 ASTPGQGKTQY
TRBJ2-3 14 TRBV28 ASSSPHSGSTDTQY